This T cell receptor (beta chain) originates from a study of T-cell reconstitution after alpha-beta-depleted transplantation in children. Study observations and caveats: From newly produced T cells came most of the T-cell counts and diversity one year after transplant. Where alpha-beta T cells came from about two months after transplant was reportedly several hundred expanded graft clones. Certain patients had high TCRbeta diversity at day 60, and it came from recipient T cells and thymic progenitors that survived.

TCRbeta library preparation incorporated unique molecular identifiers. TCRdb called the PCR reads again in MiXCR, with one record for every CDR3 protein. The profile shows around 700,000 distinct CDR3 sequences, about an eighth of them singletons. With V trimmed by 2 bases and J by 5 bases, 17 bases remained unmatched. CDR1 is DFQATT and CDR2 is SNEGSKA in the germline V gene (reference sequence). This CDR3 contains 18 residues. This clonotype has a handful of counts. Its cognate antigen is unknown. The chain uses TRBV20-1 and TRBJ2-5; 10 bases line up with TRBD2. The receptor was isolated from a girl aged 2 to 9 with congenital amegakaryocytic thrombocytopenia, due to receive a stem cell transplant. The sequencing used PBMCs, collected before TCRalphabeta/CD19-depleted stem cell transplant. CDR3 bases: TGCAGTGCTAGAAACCCTAATCAGAAAGCGGGAGGGGGGGAGACCCAGTACTTC. Translation: CSARNPNQKAGGGETQYF.